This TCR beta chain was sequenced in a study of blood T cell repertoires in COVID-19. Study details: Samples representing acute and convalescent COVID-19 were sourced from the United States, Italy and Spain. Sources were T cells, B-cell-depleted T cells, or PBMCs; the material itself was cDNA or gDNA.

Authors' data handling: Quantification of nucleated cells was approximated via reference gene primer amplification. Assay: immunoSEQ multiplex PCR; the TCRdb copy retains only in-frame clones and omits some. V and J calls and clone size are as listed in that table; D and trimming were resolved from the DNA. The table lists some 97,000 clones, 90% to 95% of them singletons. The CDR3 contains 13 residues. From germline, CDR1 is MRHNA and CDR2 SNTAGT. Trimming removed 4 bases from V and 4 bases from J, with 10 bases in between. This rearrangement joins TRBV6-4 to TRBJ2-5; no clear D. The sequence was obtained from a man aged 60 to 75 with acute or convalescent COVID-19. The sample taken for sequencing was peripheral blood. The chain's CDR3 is CASSVADGETQYF. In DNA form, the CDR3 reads TGTGCCAGCAGTGTAGCAGACGGAGAGACCCAGTACTTC.